This paragraph covers one TCR beta chain sequence. Antigen unknown. Original processing methods: Expanded CD8+ clones from patients, those larger than 1%, seldom had a match among published virus-specific TCRB sequences. Profiling relied on immunoSEQ multiplex PCR, and the TCRdb table lists in-frame clones only, not all of them. That table furnishes V, J and clone size, whereas the DNA furnished D and trimming. In the table there are about 15,000 clones, more than 70% of which are singletons. The V and J ends lost 5 bases and 7 bases, in that order; junction bases with no gene match: 13. Germline CDR1 reads SEHNR; CDR2 reads FQNEAQ (reference sequence). CDR3 length: 16 residues. The entry originates in a study of somatic mutations in cytotoxic T cells in rheumatoid arthritis. Notes on the study in general: It was in rheumatoid arthritis patients, but not in healthy controls, that CD8+ clonality increased with age. For about an eighth of the 65 patients, a single CD8+ clone accounted for more than 20% of CD8+ cells.

This TCR derives from an adult with rheumatoid arthritis. The sequenced sample was CD8+ T cells sorted from blood. The chain combines TRBV7-9 with TRBJ2-5; 10 positions agree with TRBD2. CDR3 bases: TGTGCCAGCAGCCAAATAGCGGGGGGAGACTATGGGACCCAGTACTTC. The encoded protein is CASSQIAGGDYGTQYF.